These 25 T cell receptor beta chains originate from one sample sequenced in a study of cytomegalovirus exposure and HLA in healthy donors. Vbeta (60) and Jbeta (13) primers were used in the PCR. Method: immunoSEQ multiplex PCR; TCRdb's copy keeps in-frame clones and lacks some. Among some 190,000 clones listed, over 75% were seen once. Source material: PBMCs. The receptors derive from a woman in her thirties in good health and CMV-seronegative.

The chain joins TRBV6-1 to TRBJ1-2, with no clear D. In germline, CDR1 is MNHNS, CDR2 SASEGT. V shed 1 base and J shed 6 bases, with 6 bases lying between them. This CDR3 contains 12 residues. The CDR3 reads CASSEVGDGYTF. For the CDR3, the DNA is TGTGCCAGCAGTGAAGTCGGGGATGGCTACACCTTC.

The table lists this clone with a few counts. The rearrangement joins TRBV4-2 to TRBJ2-1; D gene unclear. V was trimmed by 0 bases and J by 2 bases, leaving 8 bases between them. The CDR3 is made up of 15 amino acids. Germline V lookup: CDR1 LGHNA, CDR2 YNFKEQ. This CDR3 is CASSQDKEPYNEQFF. The CDR3 nucleotides are TGTGCCAGCAGCCAAGATAAAGAGCCCTACAATGAGCAGTTCTTC.

This chain joins TRBV30 and TRBJ2-2, with 8 nucleotides matching TRBD2. Germline V gives CDR1 GTSNPN, CDR2 SVGIG (reference sequence). The J segment lost 8 bases and the V segment lost 7 bases, leaving 6 bases of the junction unmatched. CDR3 length equals 12 residues. The CDR3 coding sequence is TGTGCCTTGACCGGACTAGCTGGGGAGCTGTTTTTT. This gives the protein CALTGLAGELFF.

The chain couples TRBV4-2 to TRBJ2-5; TRBD2 matches 9 bases. Trimming removed 1 base from V and 5 bases from J; junction bases left unmatched: 8. This CDR3 is built from 16 residues. CDR1 and CDR2 (germline): LGHNA, YNFKEQ. CDR3 DNA sequence: TGTGCCAGCAGCCAAGGGTCTAGCGGGGACGGGGAGACCCAGTACTTC. This encodes CASSQGSSGDGETQYF.

J is TRBJ1-2 and V is TRBV14; tentatively, D is TRBD1 (6 bases). Germline V lookup: CDR1 SGHDN, CDR2 FVKESK. Trimming took off 3 bases at V and 7 bases at J, with 15 bases between the two ends. CDR3 size: 14 residues. The CDR3 DNA follows: TGTGCCAGCAGCCAGAACACAGGGATAAGTGGCTACACCTTC. It translates to CASSQNTGISGYTF.

The gene calls are TRBV19 and TRBJ1-1; weak D call: TRBD1 (5 bases). The V end lost 5 bases, the J end lost 1 base, and 11 bases lay between the germline ends. There are 14 residues in the CDR3. Germline values: CDR1 LNHDA, CDR2 SQIVND (reference sequence). The CDR3 here is CASSLGLSNTEAFF. The DNA of the CDR3 is TGTGCCAGTAGTTTGGGACTCTCGAACACTGAAGCTTTCTTT.

The V gene is TRBV29-1, the J gene TRBJ2-7; D possibly corresponds to TRBD1 (5 bases). Deletions cut 6 bases from V and 3 bases from J, with 9 bases between. Per the germline V gene, CDR1 is SQVTM and CDR2 is ANQGSEA. The length of the CDR3 is 11 residues. The CDR3 DNA sequence: TGCAGCGTAGGGGCTAGCTACGAGCAGTACTTC. It specifies CSVGASYEQYF.

The CDR3 bases are TGTGCCAGCAGTGCCCGGGCGGGGGGGACCTACGAGCAGTACTTC. It yields the protein CASSARAGGTYEQYF. The V call is TRBV6-5, the J call TRBJ2-7; 9 positions agree with TRBD2. The germline V gene encodes CDR1 MNHEY and CDR2 SVGAGI. Trimming cost V 5 bases and J 2 bases; bases outside gene matches: 7. This CDR3 is 15 amino acids long.

This chain uses TRBV6-5 with TRBJ1-3, with a possible D match to TRBD1 (5 bases). Germline values: CDR1 MNHEY, CDR2 SVGAGI. CDR3 length equals 15 residues. V lost 6 bases, J lost 1 base, and 13 bases lay in between. CDR3 in DNA: TGTGCCAGCAGAATAGACAGTTTATCTGGAAACACCATATATTTT. This translates into CASRIDSLSGNTIYF.

This sequence joins TRBV6-1 and TRBJ1-5, with 8 nucleotides matching TRBD1. The germline CDR1 and CDR2 sequences are MNHNS and SASEGT. Trimming took 6 bases from V and 2 from J; bases not matched to a gene: 3. The CDR3 spans 14 residues. The CDR3 spells CASRTGDGNQPQHF. The CDR3 nucleotides are TGTGCCAGCAGGACAGGGGACGGCAATCAGCCCCAGCATTTT.

The chain has TRBV2 and TRBJ2-3; D is possibly TRBD2 (5 bases). CDR1 SNHLY and CDR2 FYNNEI come from the germline V gene. V dropped 4 bases and J dropped 0 bases, with 11 bases sitting between them. The CDR3 covers 15 residues. CDR3 DNA sequence: TGTGCCAGCAGTGCGGGCAGGACTAGCACAGATACGCAGTATTTT. Amino acids: CASSAGRTSTDTQYF. Complete variable domain (other parts from reference TRBV2 and TRBJ2-3): EPEVTQTPSHQVTQMGQEVILRCVPISNHLYFYWYRQILGQKVEFLVSFYNNEISEKSEIFDDQFSVERPDGSNFTLKIRSTKLEDSAMYFCASSAGRTSTDTQYFGPGTRLTVL.

The genes are TRBV18 and TRBJ2-7; TRBD1 is a possible D gene (6 bases). This CDR3 has 16 amino acids. The V gene lost 1 base and the J gene lost 0 bases, with 13 bases spanning the gap. Germline lookup yields CDR1 KGHSH and CDR2 LQKENI. CDR3 sequence reads: CASSPRAGDLSYEQYF. For the CDR3, the DNA is TGTGCCAGCTCACCACGAGCAGGGGACCTCTCCTACGAGCAGTACTTC.

The chain recombines TRBV30 with TRBJ2-4; 10 positions match TRBD2. This CDR3 spans 14 amino acids. Germline V gene sequence: CDR1 GTSNPN, CDR2 SVGIG (reference sequence). The trim removed 1 base at V and 13 bases at J, leaving 10 bases unmatched. For the CDR3, the DNA is TGTGCCTGGAGTGAGCGGGGGGGTACGGCGGGACAGTACTTC. Translation: CAWSERGGTAGQYF.

This chain joins TRBV5-1 and TRBJ1-3, with D possibly TRBD1 on 5 matching bases. Per the germline V gene, CDR1 is SGHRS and CDR2 is YFSETQ. V lost 4 bases, J lost 4 bases, and 12 bases lay in between. This CDR3 has 14 amino acids. The chain's CDR3 is CASSADTFGNTIYF. In DNA form, the CDR3 reads TGCGCCAGCAGCGCGGACACCTTCGGAAACACCATATATTTT.

This clone was detected only once. CDR3 protein: CASSEFGSGGYEQYF. CDR3 DNA: TGCGCCAGCAGTGAGTTCGGTAGCGGGGGGTACGAGCAGTACTTC. The rearrangement links TRBV10-2 to TRBJ2-7; TRBD2 matches at 10 bases. Germline trimming cut 1 base from V and 4 bases from J; bases unmatched to any gene: 4. The germline V gene has CDR1 WSHSY and CDR2 SAAADI. This CDR3 contains 15 residues.

J is TRBJ2-3 and V is TRBV7-2; D gene unclear. The V and J ends lost 0 bases and 7 bases respectively, with 8 bases between them. The length of the CDR3 is 13 residues. Per germline, CDR1 SGHTA and CDR2 FQGNSA. The CDR3 loop reads CASSLARDNTQYF. CDR3 in DNA: TGTGCCAGCAGCTTAGCGCGTGACAATACGCAGTATTTT.

This chain connects TRBV4-2 to TRBJ2-7; 8 bases are a match to TRBD2. Germline CDR1 is LGHNA and CDR2 is YNFKEQ. J was trimmed by 2 bases and V by 4 bases; bases with no gene match: 7. The length of the CDR3 is 15 residues. DNA for the CDR3: TGTGCCAGCAGCCCCCAGCGGGGGACCCCCTACGAGCAGTACTTC. Protein: CASSPQRGTPYEQYF.

Only one count was recorded for this clone. The CDR3 loop reads CASSMGSGGGETQYF. The DNA of the CDR3 is TGTGCCAGTAGTATGGGTAGCGGGGGTGGAGAGACCCAGTACTTC. The chain recombines TRBV19 with TRBJ2-5; 9 nucleotides match TRBD2. V dropped 3 bases and J dropped 4; count of bases not matched to a gene: 6. Germline V CDR1 and CDR2: LNHDA, SQIVND (reference sequence). The CDR3 contains 15 residues.

The genes are TRBV19 and TRBJ1-1; D is unclear. The CDR3 sequence is 13 residues long. V lost 5 bases, J lost 1 base, and 8 bases lay in between. CDR1 is LNHDA and CDR2 is SQIVND in the germline V gene (reference sequence). The CDR3 DNA reads TGTGCCAGTAGTCCTCAGGAGAACACTGAAGCTTTCTTT. Translated, it gives CASSPQENTEAFF.

V and J are TRBV5-6 and TRBJ2-1; tentative D call: TRBD1 (6 bases). Germline V CDR1 and CDR2: SGHDT, YYEEEE. This CDR3 comprises 16 residues. The V end lost 2 bases, the J end lost 9 bases, and 21 bases lay between the germline ends. This CDR3 is CASSLSLRGVDGEQFF. The CDR3 nucleotides read TGTGCCAGCAGCTTAAGCCTCAGGGGAGTTGATGGTGAGCAGTTCTTC.

The chain has TRBV29-1 and TRBJ2-3; no clear D. CDR3 size: 15 residues. Deletions cut 6 bases from V and 3 bases from J, with 19 bases between. Germline CDR1 SQVTM, CDR2 ANQGSEA. For the CDR3, the DNA is TGCAGCGTGACCTCCCGCAGAGACTTTACAGATACGCAGTATTTT. Encoded protein: CSVTSRRDFTDTQYF.

The V and J genes are TRBV2 and TRBJ2-5, with D hard to call. CDR3 size: 14 residues. Trimming shortened V by 6 bases and J by 1 base, and 12 bases separated the two germline ends. The germline V gene has CDR1 SNHLY and CDR2 FYNNEI. DNA for the CDR3: TGTGCCAGCAGCTCCATGTTGGCCCAAGAGACCCAGTACTTC. This gives the protein CASSSMLAQETQYF.

The chain carries TRBV6-1 and TRBJ1-6; D gene ambiguous. Trimming took 1 base from V and 0 from J, leaving 4 bases between them. Germline loops: CDR1 MNHNS, CDR2 SASEGT. There are 15 residues in the CDR3. The CDR3 nucleotides read TGTGCCAGCAGTGAAGAGAGCTCCTATAATTCACCCCTCCACTTT. Its protein is CASSEESSYNSPLHF.

The chain is built from TRBV4-2 and TRBJ1-3, with D maybe TRBD1 (6 bases). CDR3 length: 18 residues. CDR1 and CDR2 (germline): LGHNA, YNFKEQ. V lost 2 bases to trimming and J lost 4 bases, with 21 bases between them. The CDR3 sequence: CASSQLRDTTPGGNTIYF. The CDR3 region has the DNA TGTGCCAGCAGCCAACTCCGGGACACCACCCCGGGGGGAAACACCATATATTTT.

The chain couples TRBV27 to TRBJ1-2; weak D call: TRBD1 (6 bases). The V gene's germline CDR1 is MNHEY and CDR2 SMNVEV (reference sequence). V lost 1 base and J lost 8, with 14 bases in between. CDR3 length: 14 amino acids. CDR3 residues: CASSLWNREGGYTF. The CDR3 nucleotides are TGTGCCAGCAGTTTATGGAACAGGGAGGGGGGCTACACCTTC.